The 20 T cell receptor beta chains presented below share a single source sample, sequenced in a study of cytomegalovirus exposure and HLA in healthy donors. Sequenced by immunoSEQ multiplex PCR; TCRdb stores in-frame clones only, minus some. Altogether some 180,000 clones are present, about 81% being singletons, with the ten largest covering around 1.2%. The source material was PBMCs. These receptors all come from a woman aged 25-40 years in good health and CMV-seronegative.

The table lists this clone with a few counts. The rearrangement links TRBV28 to TRBJ2-7, with D perhaps TRBD2 (5 bases). CDR1 and CDR2 from the germline V gene are MDHEN and SYDVKM. This CDR3 contains 13 residues. Trimming removed 6 bases from V and 6 bases from J, with 15 bases in between. CDR3: CASSRGLPPEQYF. CDR3 coding DNA: TGTGCCAGCAGCCGCGGACTCCCCCCCGAGCAGTACTTC.

Concerning this clone itself: An end of the junction does not agree with germline; a read error may underlie this. The chain links TRBV6-1 to TRBJ1-5; 7 bases are shared with TRBD1. Germline V gene sequence: CDR1 MNHNS, CDR2 SASEGT. CDR3 length: 17 residues. CDR3 coding DNA: TGTGCCAGCAGGGAAGGTTACAGGGGAAGAGGCAATCAGCCCCAGCATTTT. This codes for CASREGYRGRGNQPQHF.

The chain joins TRBV19 to TRBJ1-3; D is possibly TRBD1 (6 bases). Looked up from germline, CDR1 is LNHDA and CDR2 is SQIVND (reference sequence). Trimming left V 3 bases short and J 2 bases short, with 8 bases between. The CDR3 consists of 14 residues. The CDR3 DNA follows: TGTGCCAGTAGTATCGGGGGGCCTGGAAACACCATATATTTT. Its protein product is CASSIGGPGNTIYF.

In its sample, this clone was seen a few times. This rearrangement joins TRBV10-3 to TRBJ1-1, with D possibly matching TRBD1 (6 bases). Germline lookup yields CDR1 ENHRY and CDR2 SYGVKD. V was cut by 4 bases and J by 1 base, with 10 bases left in between. The CDR3 totals 14 residues. Here the CDR3 reads CAISGVQGNTEAFF. The CDR3, as DNA: TGTGCCATCAGTGGAGTACAGGGGAACACTGAAGCTTTCTTT.

This clone appeared once. The chain links TRBV27 to TRBJ2-7; tentatively, D is TRBD2 (6 bases). The CDR3 contains 16 residues. Deletions cut 5 bases from V and 9 bases from J, with 26 bases between. CDR1 and CDR2 from the germline V gene are MNHEY and SMNVEV (reference sequence). The CDR3: CASSALAVGISSGQYF. CDR3 nucleotide sequence: TGTGCCAGCAGTGCCTTAGCGGTGGGAATCAGTTCGGGGCAGTACTTC.

This chain links TRBV29-1 with TRBJ2-1, with 7 bases lining up with TRBD2. The V segment lost 1 base and the J segment 0 bases; nucleotides outside the gene matches: 9. The CDR3 totals 17 residues. CDR1 is SQVTM and CDR2 is ANQGSEA in the germline V gene. CDR3 protein: CSVEGWGSGASYNEQFF. For the CDR3, the DNA is TGCAGCGTTGAAGGTTGGGGCAGCGGGGCCTCCTACAATGAGCAGTTCTTC.

V and J are TRBV9 and TRBJ2-1; 10 bases agree with TRBD2. This CDR3 comprises 15 residues. J was trimmed by 10 bases and V by 0 bases; bases with no gene match: 7. Per germline, CDR1 SGDLS and CDR2 YYNGEE. In DNA form, the CDR3 reads TGTGCCAGCAGCGTAGGAGCGGGGGGGAAAGCAGAGCAGTTCTTC. Amino acids: CASSVGAGGKAEQFF.

The chain has TRBV27 and TRBJ2-1; 7 nucleotides agree with TRBD2. V was pared by 5 bases and J by 6 bases, with 1 base of the junction left unmatched. Germline V CDR1 and CDR2: MNHEY, SMNVEV (reference sequence). This CDR3 has 12 residues. The CDR3 sequence is CASSPGGNEQFF. For the CDR3, the DNA is TGTGCCAGCAGTCCGGGGGGCAATGAGCAGTTCTTC.

The CDR3 reads CASSLPGLADTDTQYF. The DNA of the CDR3 is TGTGCCAGCAGTTTGCCAGGACTAGCGGACACAGATACGCAGTATTTT. The rearrangement joins TRBV28 to TRBJ2-3; 10 positions match TRBD2. With 3 bases clipped from V and 2 bases from J, the junction kept 5 bases outside the gene matches. CDR3 length: 16 amino acids. Germline-derived CDR1 and CDR2 are MDHEN and SYDVKM.

The V gene is TRBV1, the J gene TRBJ1-5. TRBV1 is a recognized pseudogene. The CDR3 is 15 residues long. The DNA for the CDR3 is TGCACCAGCAGCCAAGTCTACCATAGCAATCAGCCCCAGCATTTT. Translated, it gives CTSSQVYHSNQPQHF.

The chain recombines TRBV5-1 with TRBJ2-3; 8 bases fit TRBD1. Trimming cost V 4 bases and J 2 bases; bases outside gene matches: 6. This CDR3 has 15 amino acids. Germline-derived CDR1 and CDR2 are SGHRS and YFSETQ. The CDR3 sequence is CASSTWDRNTDTQYF. CDR3 nucleotide sequence: TGCGCCAGCAGCACCTGGGACAGGAACACAGATACGCAGTATTTT.

On this clone itself: This specimen includes other DNA sequences encoding the same CDR3. The chain links TRBV6-5 to TRBJ1-1, with 7 bases that match TRBD1. This CDR3 comprises 15 residues. The junction had 3 bases not matched to a gene; V was cut back by 2 bases and J by 0 bases. CDR1 is MNHEY and CDR2 is SVGAGI in the germline V gene. The CDR3 nucleotides are TGTGCCAGCAGTTACGGTGACAGGGTGAACACTGAAGCTTTCTTT. The encoded protein is CASSYGDRVNTEAFF.

This chain connects TRBV18 to TRBJ2-3; 15 bases align to TRBD2. Trimming removed 0 bases from V and 4 bases from J; junction bases left unmatched: 2. Germline V gene sequence: CDR1 KGHSH, CDR2 LQKENI. The CDR3 consists of 17 residues. CDR3 DNA sequence: TGTGCCAGCTCACCACCGGGACTAGCGGGAGGAGCAGATACGCAGTATTTT. Translation: CASSPPGLAGGADTQYF.

The rearrangement links TRBV18 to TRBJ1-2, with D tentatively TRBD1 (6 bases). CDR3 length equals 13 residues. Looked up from germline, CDR1 is KGHSH and CDR2 is LQKENI. Trimming stripped 11 bases from V and 0 bases from J, with 13 bases between. CDR3 DNA sequence: TGTGCCGCAAAGGGGGAAGCTAACTATGGCTACACCTTC. Amino acids: CAAKGEANYGYTF.

The chain recombines TRBV4-1 with TRBJ1-1, with D possibly TRBD1 on 6 matching bases. V was clipped by 5 bases and J by 0 bases, with 13 bases between them. The CDR3 contains 15 residues. CDR1 and CDR2 (germline): MGHRA, YSYEKL. The CDR3, as DNA: TGCGCCAGCAGCAAAACGGGACAAATGAACACTGAAGCTTTCTTT. Translating gives CASSKTGQMNTEAFF.

This chain connects TRBV5-1 to TRBJ2-7, with D perhaps TRBD1 (6 bases). Looked up from germline, CDR1 is SGHRS and CDR2 is YFSETQ. V was pared by 5 bases and J by 9 bases, with 21 bases between. This CDR3 is built from 14 residues. CDR3 sequence reads: CASSSFGQSESQYF. The CDR3 coding sequence is TGCGCCAGCAGTTCTTTCGGACAGTCCGAATCGCAGTACTTC. The full variable domain, with the rest looked up from reference TRBV5-1 and TRBJ2-7, is KAGVTQTPRYLIKTRGQQVTLSCSPISGHRSVSWYQQTPGQGLQFLFEYFSETQRNKGNFPGRFSGRQFSNSRSEMNVSTLELGDSALYLCASSSFGQSESQYFGPGTRLTVT.

The J gene is TRBJ2-7, the V gene TRBV4-1; D is uncertain. The V end lost 1 base, the J end lost 5 bases, and 6 bases lay between the germline ends. Germline CDR1 is MGHRA and CDR2 is YSYEKL. The CDR3 contains 12 residues. The CDR3 DNA is TGCGCCAGCAGCCAAGGAATAGACGAGCAGTACTTC. Amino acids: CASSQGIDEQYF.

The V gene is TRBV7-9, the J gene TRBJ2-1, with TRBD2 matching over 11 bases. The CDR3 spans 17 residues. Germline V gene data show CDR1 as SEHNR and CDR2 as FQNEAQ (reference sequence). The ends lost 6 bases at V and 2 bases at J; junction bases unmatched: 9. DNA of the CDR3: TGTGCCAGCAGACCGGATAGCGGGAGGGAACCCTACAATGAGCAGTTCTTC. Translating gives CASRPDSGREPYNEQFF.

Only a few counts were recorded for this clone. The rearrangement uses TRBV6-1 and TRBJ1-1; the D gene is possibly TRBD1 (6 bases). V dropped 2 bases and J dropped 4 bases, with 11 bases sitting between them. This CDR3 comprises 14 residues. Germline loops: CDR1 MNHNS, CDR2 SASEGT. CDR3 DNA sequence: TGTGCCAGCAGTGAACCTCCAGGGGCCACTGAAGCTTTCTTT. Translated, it gives CASSEPPGATEAFF.

The gene calls are TRBV5-6 and TRBJ1-2; 7 bases align to TRBD1. The length of the CDR3 is 13 residues. Germline trimming cut 0 bases from V and 13 bases from J; bases unmatched to any gene: 9. Germline V gene data show CDR1 as SGHDT and CDR2 as YYEEEE. The CDR3 is CASSLGDRVVATF. The CDR3 DNA reads as TGTGCCAGCAGCTTGGGAGACAGGGTGGTAGCCACCTTC.